Below are 8 T cell receptor beta chains sequenced from a single sample in a study of Ad26.COV2.S vaccination and SARS-CoV-2 variants. Produced via immunoSEQ multiplex PCR; TCRdb's table is partial and in-frame only. The sample contains about 94,000 clones, under 90% of which appear only once. Sequences were derived from peripheral blood, sampled after recovery from COVID-19. These receptors were taken from a human donor who had recovered from COVID-19.

The chain couples TRBV7-9 to TRBJ1-2; D perhaps matches TRBD1 (6 bases). Per germline, CDR1 SEHNR and CDR2 FQNEAQ (reference sequence). Trimming stripped 1 base from V and 5 bases from J, with 11 bases between. The CDR3 runs 14 residues. The CDR3 nucleotides are TGTGCCAGCAGCTTAGGGGGGGCCGGGTATGGCTACACCTTC. This codes for CASSLGGAGYGYTF.

This clone was counted between two and nine times. The CDR3 bases are TGTGCCAGCAGCCGGCCCGGGGAGGGGGTAGAAGCTTTCTTT. Translating gives CASSRPGEGVEAFF. The rearrangement uses TRBV7-2 and TRBJ1-1; D is possibly TRBD1 (6 bases). This CDR3 spans 14 amino acids. V lost 5 bases and J lost 8, with 18 bases in between. Per germline, CDR1 SGHTA and CDR2 FQGNSA.

The chain links TRBV5-6 to TRBJ2-6; D is ambiguous. This CDR3 is built from 15 residues. The V end was cut by 6 bases, the J end by 0 bases, with 10 bases between. The V gene's germline CDR1 is SGHDT and CDR2 YYEEEE. CDR3 in DNA: TGTGCCAGCACCAAACCTAGCTCTGGGGCCAACGTCCTGACTTTC. Translation gives CASTKPSSGANVLTF.

This chain joins TRBV5-6 and TRBJ2-5; 12 bases are shared with TRBD2. This CDR3 is 15 amino acids long. The germline gives CDR1 SGHDT, CDR2 YYEEEE. V gave up 6 bases and J gave up 5 bases; unmatched junction bases: 8. The CDR3 reads CASNPLTSGSETQYF. The CDR3 DNA follows: TGTGCCAGCAACCCATTGACTAGCGGGAGTGAGACCCAGTACTTC.

The CDR3 coding sequence is TGTGCCAGCAGTTATGGGGGAGGCACAGATACGCAGTATTTT. Translation gives CASSYGGGTDTQYF. This sequence joins TRBV6-5 and TRBJ2-3; D may be TRBD1 or TRBD2 (5 bases each). Trimming removed 3 bases from V and 1 base from J, with 8 bases in between. The length of the CDR3 is 14 residues. Germline CDR1 MNHEY, CDR2 SVGAGI.

This clone showed up just a few times. The chain links TRBV10-3 to TRBJ2-7; D may correspond to TRBD1 or TRBD2 (5 bases each). The germline V gene encodes CDR1 ENHRY and CDR2 SYGVKD. V was pared by 6 bases and J by 6 bases, with 18 bases between. The CDR3 runs to 14 residues. The CDR3 nucleotides are TGTGCCATCAGGCCAGGGACGGTGGCCTTCGAGCAGTACTTC. Encoded protein: CAIRPGTVAFEQYF.

V usage is TRBV19 and J usage is TRBJ2-1; D unclear. CDR1 is LNHDA, CDR2 SQIVND, per germline (reference sequence). CDR3 length: 19 residues. Trimming took 0 bases from V and 4 from J, leaving 22 bases between them. The CDR3 loop reads CASSIDGLPRVRVYNEQFF. The CDR3 DNA follows: TGTGCCAGTAGTATAGATGGTCTACCCCGCGTTCGGGTTTACAATGAGCAGTTCTTC.

The chain joins TRBV7-2 to TRBJ2-1, with D maybe TRBD2 (6 bases). The ends were cut back, 11 bases at V and 9 bases at J, with 23 bases in the middle. This CDR3 region has 14 residues. Germline V gene lookup returns CDR1 SGHTA and CDR2 FQGNSA. The CDR3 DNA reads TGTGCCGGGGGGAAGGAGGCGGTTAACAGTGAGCAGTTCTTC. Translation: CAGGKEAVNSEQFF.